The clone carrying this TCR beta chain has a single count. In the source study's methods: From reference gene primer amplification, estimates of nucleated cell counts were derived. Profiling relied on immunoSEQ multiplex PCR, and the TCRdb table lists in-frame clones only, not all of them. The V and J calls and clone size are taken from that table; D and trimming were inferred from the DNA. The table shows under 250,000 clones, with around nine tenths occurring only once. This specimen comes from a study of blood T cell repertoires in COVID-19. Overall study: The samples span acute and convalescent COVID-19 from the United States, Italy and Spain. The analysed material was cDNA or gDNA that came from T cells, B-cell-depleted T cells, or PBMCs.

Input material: peripheral blood. This clonotype originated in a woman in her seventies with active or convalescent COVID-19.

CDR3 DNA sequence: TGTGCCAGCAGCGTCCCCGGGACTGGACCCAATGAGCAGTTCTTC. Translated, it gives CASSVPGTGPNEQFF. V gene TRBV9 combines with J gene TRBJ2-1, with D possibly being TRBD2 (6 bases). Trimming left V 2 bases short and J 6 bases short, with 15 bases between. The CDR3 consists of 15 residues. Germline CDR1 and CDR2: SGDLS and YYNGEE.